The clone carrying this TCR beta chain turned up a few times. These data belong to a study of blood T cell repertoires in COVID-19. At the level of the study: Collection of acute and convalescent COVID-19 samples took place in the United States, Italy and Spain. The cDNA or gDNA used as material had been derived from T cells, B-cell-depleted T cells, or PBMCs.

In the authors' methods: Estimates of nucleated cell counts were drawn from the amplification of reference gene primers. Measured with immunoSEQ multiplex PCR; TCRdb has only the in-frame clones, and not every one. The V and J calls and the clone size are those of that table, but D and trimming were determined from the DNA. The profile covers 50,000 to 65,000 clones, with 65% to 90% appearing a single time and approximately 3% taken by the ten largest. CDR1 and CDR2 from the germline V gene are LGHNA and YSLEER. The CDR3 extends over 14 amino acids. Trimming pared 1 base from V and 0 bases from J, leaving 4 bases between.

The sequence was obtained from a man aged 45 to 65 with active COVID-19. The V call is TRBV4-3, the J call TRBJ1-5, with D unresolved. The material sequenced was peripheral blood. The CDR3, as DNA: TGCGCCAGCAGCCAAGTATATAGCAATCAGCCCCAGCATTTT. This translates into CASSQVYSNQPQHF.